The clone carrying this T cell receptor (beta chain) was seen only a few times. No antigen is known for it. These data belong to a study of cytomegalovirus exposure and HLA in healthy donors. Study results and caveats: The study put some 160 TCR beta chains on its list as cytomegalovirus-associated. For presence/absence analyses, sequencing depth was assumed to be roughly uniform across donors.

The primer mix had 60 Vbeta and 13 Jbeta primers. Here immunoSEQ multiplex PCR was the method, and the copy in TCRdb shows in-frame clones only, minus some. In the table there are approximately 150,000 clones, around 75% of which are singletons. V was pared by 5 bases and J by 1 base, with 8 bases between. The CDR3 extends over 13 amino acids. The germline CDR1 and CDR2 sequences are SGHVS and FNYEAQ. The specimen was PBMCs. The receptor's source is a man younger than 35 in good health and CMV-seropositive. The rearrangement joins TRBV7-6 to TRBJ1-1, with unresolved D. Here the CDR3 DNA reads TGTGCCAGCAGCCGAACAGAGAACACTGAAGCTTTCTTT. Residues: CASSRTENTEAFF.